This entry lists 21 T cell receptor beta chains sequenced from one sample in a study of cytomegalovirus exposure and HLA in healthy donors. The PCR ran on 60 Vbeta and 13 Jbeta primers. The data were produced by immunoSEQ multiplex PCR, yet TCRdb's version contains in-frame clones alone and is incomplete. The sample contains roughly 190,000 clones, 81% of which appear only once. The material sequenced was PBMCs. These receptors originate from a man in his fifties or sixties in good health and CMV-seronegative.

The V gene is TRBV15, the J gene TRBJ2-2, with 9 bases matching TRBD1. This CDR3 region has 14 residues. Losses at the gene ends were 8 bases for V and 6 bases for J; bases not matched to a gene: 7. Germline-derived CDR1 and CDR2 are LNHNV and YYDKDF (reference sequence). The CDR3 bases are TGTGCCACCCGTGGGACAGGGTTGGCCGGGGAGCTGTTTTTT. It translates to CATRGTGLAGELFF.

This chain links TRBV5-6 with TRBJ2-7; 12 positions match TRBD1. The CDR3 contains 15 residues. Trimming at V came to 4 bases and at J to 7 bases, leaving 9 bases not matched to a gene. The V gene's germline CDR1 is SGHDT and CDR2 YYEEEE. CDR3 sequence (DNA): TGTGCCAGCAGCCGAACGGGACAGGGGGCGCGAGAGCAGTACTTC. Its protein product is CASSRTGQGAREQYF.

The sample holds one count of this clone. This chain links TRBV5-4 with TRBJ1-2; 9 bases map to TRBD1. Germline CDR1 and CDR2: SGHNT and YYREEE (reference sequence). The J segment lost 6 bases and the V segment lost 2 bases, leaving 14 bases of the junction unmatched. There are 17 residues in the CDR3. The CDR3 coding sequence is TGTGCCAGCAGCTTCCTACAGGGGGCGCAGGTAGCCCATGGCTACACCTTC. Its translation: CASSFLQGAQVAHGYTF. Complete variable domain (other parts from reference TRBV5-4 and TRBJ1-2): ETGVTQSPTHLIKTRGQQVTLRCSSQSGHNTVSWYQQALGQGPQFIFQYYREEENGRGNFPPRFSGLQFPNYSSELNVNALELDDSALYLCASSFLQGAQVAHGYTFGSGTRLTVV.

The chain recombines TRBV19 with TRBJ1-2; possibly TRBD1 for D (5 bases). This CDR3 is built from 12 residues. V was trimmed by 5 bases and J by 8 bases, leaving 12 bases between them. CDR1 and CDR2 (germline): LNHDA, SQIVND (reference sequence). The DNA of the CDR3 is TGTGCCAGTAGTTCCAGGGATAGGGGCTACACCTTC. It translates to CASSSRDRGYTF.

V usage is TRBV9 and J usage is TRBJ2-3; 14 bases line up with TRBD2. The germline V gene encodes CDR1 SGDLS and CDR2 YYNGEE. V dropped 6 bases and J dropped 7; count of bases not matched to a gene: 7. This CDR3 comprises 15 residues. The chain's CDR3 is CASTPTSGGVYTQYF. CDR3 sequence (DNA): TGTGCCAGCACCCCGACTAGCGGGGGGGTGTATACGCAGTATTTT.

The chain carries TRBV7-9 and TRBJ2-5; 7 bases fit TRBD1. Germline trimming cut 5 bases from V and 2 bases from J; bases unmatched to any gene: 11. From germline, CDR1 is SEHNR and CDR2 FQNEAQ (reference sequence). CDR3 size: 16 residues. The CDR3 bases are TGTGCCAGCAGCCTAGGAGAAGGCAGGGGGCAAGAGACCCAGTACTTC. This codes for CASSLGEGRGQETQYF.

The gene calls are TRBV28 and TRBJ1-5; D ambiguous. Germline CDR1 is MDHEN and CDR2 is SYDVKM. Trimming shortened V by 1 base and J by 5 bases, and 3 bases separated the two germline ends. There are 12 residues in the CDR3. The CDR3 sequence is CASSLSDQPQHF. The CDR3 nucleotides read TGTGCCAGCAGTTTATCAGATCAGCCCCAGCATTTT.

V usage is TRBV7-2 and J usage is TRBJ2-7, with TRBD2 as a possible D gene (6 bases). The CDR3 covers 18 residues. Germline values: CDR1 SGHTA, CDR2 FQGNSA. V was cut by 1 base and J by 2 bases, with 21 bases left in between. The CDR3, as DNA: TGTGCCAGCAGCTTAGGGGGGAGGTCCTCCGCTCTTGCCTACGAGCAGTACTTC. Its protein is CASSLGGRSSALAYEQYF. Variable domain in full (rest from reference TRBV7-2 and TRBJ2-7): GAGVSQSPSNKVTEKGKDVELRCDPISGHTALYWYRQSLGQGLEFLIYFQGNSAPDKSGLPSDRFSAERTGGSVSTLTIQRTQQEDSAVYLCASSLGGRSSALAYEQYFGPGTRLTVT.

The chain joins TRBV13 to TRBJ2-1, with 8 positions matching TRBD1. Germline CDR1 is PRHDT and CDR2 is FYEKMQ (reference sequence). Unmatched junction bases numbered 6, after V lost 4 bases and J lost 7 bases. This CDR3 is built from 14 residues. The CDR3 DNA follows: TGTGCCAGCAGCTCAACCTACAGGGGGAATGAGCAGTTCTTC. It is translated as CASSSTYRGNEQFF.

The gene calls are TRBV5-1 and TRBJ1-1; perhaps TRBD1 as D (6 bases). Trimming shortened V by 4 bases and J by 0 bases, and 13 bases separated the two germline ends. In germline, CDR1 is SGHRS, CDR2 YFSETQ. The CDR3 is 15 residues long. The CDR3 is CASSPGTNVNTEAFF. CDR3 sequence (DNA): TGCGCCAGCAGCCCCGGGACAAACGTGAACACTGAAGCTTTCTTT. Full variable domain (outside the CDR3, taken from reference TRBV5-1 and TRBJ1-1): KAGVTQTPRYLIKTRGQQVTLSCSPISGHRSVSWYQQTPGQGLQFLFEYFSETQRNKGNFPGRFSGRQFSNSRSEMNVSTLELGDSALYLCASSPGTNVNTEAFFGQGTRLTVV.

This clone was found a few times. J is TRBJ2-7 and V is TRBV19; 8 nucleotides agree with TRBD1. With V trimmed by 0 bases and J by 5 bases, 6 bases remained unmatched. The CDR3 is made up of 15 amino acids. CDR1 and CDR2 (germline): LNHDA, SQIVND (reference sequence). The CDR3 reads CASSIDPGQGNEQYF. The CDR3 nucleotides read TGTGCCAGTAGTATAGACCCAGGACAGGGAAACGAGCAGTACTTC.

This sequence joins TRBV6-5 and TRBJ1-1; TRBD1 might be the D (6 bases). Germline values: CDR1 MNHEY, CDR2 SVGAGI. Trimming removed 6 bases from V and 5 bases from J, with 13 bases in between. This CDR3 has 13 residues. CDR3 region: CASRATGRTEAFF. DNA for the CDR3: TGTGCCAGCAGAGCTACAGGGCGGACTGAAGCTTTCTTT.

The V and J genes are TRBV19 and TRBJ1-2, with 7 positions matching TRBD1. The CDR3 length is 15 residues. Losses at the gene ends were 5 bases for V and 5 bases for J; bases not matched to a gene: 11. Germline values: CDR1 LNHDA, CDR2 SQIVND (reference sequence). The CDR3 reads CASSPRQGGPYGYTF. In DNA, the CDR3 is TGTGCCAGTAGTCCCCGACAGGGCGGACCGTATGGCTACACCTTC. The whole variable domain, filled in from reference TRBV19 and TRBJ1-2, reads DGGITQSPKYLFRKEGQNVTLSCEQNLNHDAMYWYRQDPGQGLRLIYYSQIVNDFQKGDIAEGYSVSREKKESFPLTVTSAQKNPTAFYLCASSPRQGGPYGYTFGSGTRLTVV.

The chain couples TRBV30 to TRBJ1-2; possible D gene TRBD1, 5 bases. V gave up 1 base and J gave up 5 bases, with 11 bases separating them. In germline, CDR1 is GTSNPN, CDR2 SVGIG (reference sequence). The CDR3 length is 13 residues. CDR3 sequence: CAWSAFGGYGYTF. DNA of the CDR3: TGTGCCTGGAGTGCTTTCGGGGGGTATGGCTACACCTTC.

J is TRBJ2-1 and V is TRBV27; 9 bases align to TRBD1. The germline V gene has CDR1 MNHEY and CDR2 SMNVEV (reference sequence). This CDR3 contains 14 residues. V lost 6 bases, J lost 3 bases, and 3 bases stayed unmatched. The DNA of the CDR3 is TGTGCCAGCAGGACAGGGGGTCTCTACAATGAGCAGTTCTTC. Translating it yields CASRTGGLYNEQFF.

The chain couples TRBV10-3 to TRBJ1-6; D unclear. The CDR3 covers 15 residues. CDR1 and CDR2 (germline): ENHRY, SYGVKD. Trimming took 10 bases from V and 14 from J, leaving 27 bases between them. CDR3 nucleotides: TGTGCCACCTCGGGGAGGGCCAGCGGGGTGGGAACCCTCCACTTT. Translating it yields CATSGRASGVGTLHF.

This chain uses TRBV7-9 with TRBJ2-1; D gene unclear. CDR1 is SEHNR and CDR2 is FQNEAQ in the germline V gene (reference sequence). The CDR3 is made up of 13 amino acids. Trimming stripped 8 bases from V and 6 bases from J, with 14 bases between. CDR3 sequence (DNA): TGTGCCAGCCTCAGGAAGCTTGGCAATGAGCAGTTCTTC. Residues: CASLRKLGNEQFF.

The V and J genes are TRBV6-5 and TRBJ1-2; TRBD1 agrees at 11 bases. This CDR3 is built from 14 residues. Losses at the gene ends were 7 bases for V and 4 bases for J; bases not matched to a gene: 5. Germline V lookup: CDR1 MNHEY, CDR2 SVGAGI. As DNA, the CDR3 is TGTGCCAGCATGGACAGGGGGCGTCCCTATGGCTACACCTTC. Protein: CASMDRGRPYGYTF.

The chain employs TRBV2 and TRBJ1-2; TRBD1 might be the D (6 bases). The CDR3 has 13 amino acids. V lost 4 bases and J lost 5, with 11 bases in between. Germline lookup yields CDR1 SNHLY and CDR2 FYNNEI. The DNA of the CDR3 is TGTGCCAGCAGTGGGACAGTAGGTTATGGCTACACCTTC. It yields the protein CASSGTVGYGYTF.

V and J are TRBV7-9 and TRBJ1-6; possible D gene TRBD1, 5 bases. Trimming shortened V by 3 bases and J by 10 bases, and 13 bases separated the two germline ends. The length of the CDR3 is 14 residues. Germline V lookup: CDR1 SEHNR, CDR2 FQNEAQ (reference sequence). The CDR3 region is CASSFGGLWSPLHF. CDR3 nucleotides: TGTGCCAGCAGCTTCGGGGGTCTTTGGTCACCCCTCCACTTT. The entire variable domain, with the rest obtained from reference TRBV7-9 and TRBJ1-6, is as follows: DTGVSQNPRHKITKRGQNVTFRCDPISEHNRLYWYRQTLGQGPEFLTYFQNEAQLEKSRLLSDRFSAERPKGSFSTLEIQRTEQGDSAMYLCASSFGGLWSPLHFGNGTRLTVT.

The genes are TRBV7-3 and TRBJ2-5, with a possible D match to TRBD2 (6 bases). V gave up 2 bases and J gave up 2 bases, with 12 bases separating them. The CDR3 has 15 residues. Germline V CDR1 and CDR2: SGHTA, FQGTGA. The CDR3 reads CASSLRPGVQETQYF. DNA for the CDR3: TGTGCCAGCAGCTTACGGCCGGGGGTGCAAGAGACCCAGTACTTC.